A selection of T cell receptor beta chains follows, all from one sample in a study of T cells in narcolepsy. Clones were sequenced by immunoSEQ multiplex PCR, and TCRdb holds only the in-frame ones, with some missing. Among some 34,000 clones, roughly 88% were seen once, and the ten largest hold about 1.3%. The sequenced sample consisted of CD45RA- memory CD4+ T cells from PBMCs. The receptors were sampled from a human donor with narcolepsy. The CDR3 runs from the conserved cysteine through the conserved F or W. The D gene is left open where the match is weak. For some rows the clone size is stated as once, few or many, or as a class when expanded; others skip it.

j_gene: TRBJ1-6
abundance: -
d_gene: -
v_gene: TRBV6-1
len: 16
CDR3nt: TGTGCCAGCAGTGGTGCAGGGGCAGTCGGTAATTCACCCCTCCACTTT
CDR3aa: CASSGAGAVGNSPLHF

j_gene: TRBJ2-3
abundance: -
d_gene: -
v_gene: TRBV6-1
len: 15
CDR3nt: TGTGCCAGCAGTGAATTAGGGGGAACGTCGGATACGCAGTATTTT
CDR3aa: CASSELGGTSDTQYF

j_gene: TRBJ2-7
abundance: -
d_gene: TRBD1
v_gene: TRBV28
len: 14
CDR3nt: TGTGCCAGCAGTGAACAGGGGGAGTCCTACGAGCAGTACTTC
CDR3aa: CASSEQGESYEQYF

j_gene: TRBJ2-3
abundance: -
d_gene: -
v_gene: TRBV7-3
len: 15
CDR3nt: TGTGCCAGCAGCTTAATACCCGCCAGGGAAGGTACGCAGTATTTT
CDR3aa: CASSLIPAREGTQYF

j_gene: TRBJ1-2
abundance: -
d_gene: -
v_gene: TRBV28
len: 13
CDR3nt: TGTGCCAGCAGCCTTACAGAAAACTATGGCTACACCTTC
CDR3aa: CASSLTENYGYTF

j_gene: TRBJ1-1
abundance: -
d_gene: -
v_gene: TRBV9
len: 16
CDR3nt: TGTGCCAGCAGCGCCCGGGACGATTTAATGAACACTGAAGCTTTCTTT
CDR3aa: CASSARDDLMNTEAFF

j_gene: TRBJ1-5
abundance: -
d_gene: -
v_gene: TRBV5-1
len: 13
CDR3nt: TGCGCCAGCAGCTTGGAAGGTTGGCAGCCCCAGCATTTT
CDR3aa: CASSLEGWQPQHF

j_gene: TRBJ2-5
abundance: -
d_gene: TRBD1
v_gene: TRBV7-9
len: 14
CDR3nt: TGTGCCAGCAGCTTAGGGGGACAGGGAGAGACCCAGTACTTC
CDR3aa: CASSLGGQGETQYF

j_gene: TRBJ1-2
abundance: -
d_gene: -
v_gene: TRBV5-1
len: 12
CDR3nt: TGCGCCAGCCGGGCAGGGGCTTATGGCTACACCTTC
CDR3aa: CASRAGAYGYTF

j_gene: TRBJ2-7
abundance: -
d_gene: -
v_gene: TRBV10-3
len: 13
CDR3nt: TGTGCCATCAGTGAGCTTGGATTAGACGAGCAGTACTTC
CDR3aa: CAISELGLDEQYF

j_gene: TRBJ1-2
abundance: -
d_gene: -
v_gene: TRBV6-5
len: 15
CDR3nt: TGTGCCAGCAGTCCCTTGGGGGGGCCCCTATATGGCTACACCTTC
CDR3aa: CASSPLGGPLYGYTF

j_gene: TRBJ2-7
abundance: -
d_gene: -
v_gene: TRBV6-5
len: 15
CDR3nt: TGTGCCAGCAGCCCGAGGGCATTTGGGTCCTACGAGCAGTACTTC
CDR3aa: CASSPRAFGSYEQYF

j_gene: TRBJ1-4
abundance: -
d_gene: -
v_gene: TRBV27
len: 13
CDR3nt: TGTGCCAGCAGTTTATCCCCCTTCGAAAAACTGTTTTTT
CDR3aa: CASSLSPFEKLFF

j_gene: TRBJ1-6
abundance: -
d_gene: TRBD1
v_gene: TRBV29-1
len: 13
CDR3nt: TGCAGCGTGGGACAGGGCACGAATTCACCCCTCCACTTT
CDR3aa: CSVGQGTNSPLHF

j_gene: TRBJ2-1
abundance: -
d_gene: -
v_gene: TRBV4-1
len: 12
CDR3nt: TGCGCCAGCAGCCAAGCGGTCAATGAGCAGTTCTTC
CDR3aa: CASSQAVNEQFF

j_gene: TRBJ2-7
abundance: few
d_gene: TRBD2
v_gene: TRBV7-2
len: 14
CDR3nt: TGTGCCAGCACCAAACCTGGGACTAGCTACGAGCAGTACTTC
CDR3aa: CASTKPGTSYEQYF

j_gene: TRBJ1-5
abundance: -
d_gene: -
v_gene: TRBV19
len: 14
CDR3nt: TGTGCCAGCCGGGACAAATATAGCAATCAGCCCCAGCATTTT
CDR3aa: CASRDKYSNQPQHF

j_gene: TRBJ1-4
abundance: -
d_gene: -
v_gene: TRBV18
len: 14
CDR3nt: TGTGCCAGCTCACCACGGGGAGAGGGTGAAAAACTGTTTTTT
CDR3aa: CASSPRGEGEKLFF

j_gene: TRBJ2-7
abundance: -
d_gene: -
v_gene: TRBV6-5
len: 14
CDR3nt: TGTGCCAGCACAGGAGTACAGGGTAAAGCCGAGCAGTACTTC
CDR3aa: CASTGVQGKAEQYF

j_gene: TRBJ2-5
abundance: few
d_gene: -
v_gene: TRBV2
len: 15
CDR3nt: TGTGCCAGCAGTCCGGGACTCTCGAAGGGTGAGACCCAGTACTTC
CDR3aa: CASSPGLSKGETQYF

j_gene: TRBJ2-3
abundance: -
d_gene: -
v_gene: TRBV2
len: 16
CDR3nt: TGTGCCAGCAGTGAAAAGGGGACTGGAGCTCTTTATACGCAGTATTTT
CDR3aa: CASSEKGTGALYTQYF

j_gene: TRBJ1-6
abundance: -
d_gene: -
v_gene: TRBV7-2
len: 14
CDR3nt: TGTGCCAGCAGCCTCGGACTTATCAATTCACCCCTCCACTTT
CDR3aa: CASSLGLINSPLHF

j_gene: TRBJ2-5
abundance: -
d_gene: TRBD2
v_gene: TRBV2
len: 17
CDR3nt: TGTGCCAGCAGTCGGATGGGACTAGCGGGATTTGGAGAGACCCAGTACTTC
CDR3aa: CASSRMGLAGFGETQYF

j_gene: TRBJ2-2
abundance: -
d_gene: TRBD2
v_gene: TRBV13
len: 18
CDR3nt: TGTGCCAGCAGCTGGACCTCACTAGCGGGGATAAACACCGGGGAGCTGTTTTTT
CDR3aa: CASSWTSLAGINTGELFF

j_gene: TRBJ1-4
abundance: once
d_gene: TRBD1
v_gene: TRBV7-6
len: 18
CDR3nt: TGTGCCAGCAGCTCCCCCCTCTCTTCGACAGGGAGGGATGAAAAACTGTTTTTT
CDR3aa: CASSSPLSSTGRDEKLFF

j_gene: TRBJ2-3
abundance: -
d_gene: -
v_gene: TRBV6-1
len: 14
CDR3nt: TGTGCCAGCAGTGAACTCCAGCTAACCCATACGCAGTATTTT
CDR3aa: CASSELQLTHTQYF

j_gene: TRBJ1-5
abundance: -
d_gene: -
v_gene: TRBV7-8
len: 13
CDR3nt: TGTGCCAGCAGCTTAGTGCAGGATCAGCCCCAGCATTTT
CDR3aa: CASSLVQDQPQHF

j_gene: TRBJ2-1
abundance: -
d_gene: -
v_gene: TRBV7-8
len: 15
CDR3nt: TGTGCCAGCAGCAAAAGCGGACAGAGATACAATGAGCAGTTCTTC
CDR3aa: CASSKSGQRYNEQFF

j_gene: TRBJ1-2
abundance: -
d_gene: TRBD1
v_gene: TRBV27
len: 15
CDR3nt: TGTGCCAGCAGACAACGCAGGGGGCGGCGAGAAGGCTACACCTTC
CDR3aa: CASRQRRGRREGYTF

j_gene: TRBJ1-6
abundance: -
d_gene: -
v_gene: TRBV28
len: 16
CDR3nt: TGTGCCAGCAAAAGAGGGGGGGTCTTCAATAATTCACCCCTCCACTTT
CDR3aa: CASKRGGVFNNSPLHF

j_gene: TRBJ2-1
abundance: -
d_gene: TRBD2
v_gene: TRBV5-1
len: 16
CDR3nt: TGCGCCAGCAGAGACTTACTAGCGGGAGACTACAATGAGCAGTTCTTC
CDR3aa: CASRDLLAGDYNEQFF

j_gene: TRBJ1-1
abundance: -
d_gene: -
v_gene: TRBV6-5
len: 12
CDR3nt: TGTGCCAGCAGGGGAGTAGCGGGTGAAGCTTTCTTT
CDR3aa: CASRGVAGEAFF

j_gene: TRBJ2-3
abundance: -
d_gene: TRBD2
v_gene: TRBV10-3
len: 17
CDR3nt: TGTGCCGTCAGTGAGAAGGCTAGCGGGGTTAGCACAGATACGCAGTATTTT
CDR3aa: CAVSEKASGVSTDTQYF